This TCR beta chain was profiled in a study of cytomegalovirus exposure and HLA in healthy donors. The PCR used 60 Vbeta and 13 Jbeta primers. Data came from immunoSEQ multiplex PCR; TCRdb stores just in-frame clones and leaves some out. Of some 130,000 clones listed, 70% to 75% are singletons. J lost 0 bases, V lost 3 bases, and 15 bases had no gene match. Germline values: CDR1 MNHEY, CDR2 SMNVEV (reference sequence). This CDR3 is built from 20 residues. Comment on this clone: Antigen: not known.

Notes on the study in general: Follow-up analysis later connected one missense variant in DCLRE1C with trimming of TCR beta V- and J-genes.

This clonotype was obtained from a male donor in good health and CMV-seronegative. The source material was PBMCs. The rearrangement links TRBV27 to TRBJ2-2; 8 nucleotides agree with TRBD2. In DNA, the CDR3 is TGTGCCAGCAGTTTGGTACTAGCGGAGCCCTTACCCGCGAACACCGGGGAGCTGTTTTTT. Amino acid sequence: CASSLVLAEPLPANTGELFF.